A selection of T cell receptor beta chains follows, all from one sample in a study. One entry per CDR3 protein, called by TCRdb with MiXCR from the RT-PCR reads. Among around 700,000 distinct CDR3 sequences, 12% to 15% were seen once, and the ten largest hold 3.6%. The sample was memory CD4+ T cells from blood. These receptors all come from a female donor in good health, serving as a healthy control. Each CDR3 is given with its conserved first and last residue. The order of the fields is J gene, clone size, D gene, V gene, CDR3 protein, CDR3 DNA. D genes are given only for firm matches. Clone size is given for some rows only: seen once, a few or many times, or a class if the clone is expanded.

J: TRBJ1-1; size: .; D: TRBD1; V: TRBV19; CDR3: CASSSNPRTGGNTEAFF; DNA: TGTGCCAGTAGTTCAAACCCCAGGACAGGGGGGAACACTGAAGCTTTCTTT
J: TRBJ2-1; size: few; D: .; V: TRBV25-1; CDR3: CASSDDGPISYNEQFF; DNA: TGTGCCAGCAGTGACGATGGTCCAATCTCCTACAATGAGCAGTTCTTC
J: TRBJ2-2; size: many; D: TRBD1; V: TRBV29-1; CDR3: CSVVATGVNTGELFF; DNA: TGCAGCGTTGTCGCGACAGGGGTTAACACCGGGGAGCTGTTTTTT
J: TRBJ2-7; size: .; D: TRBD1; V: TRBV20-1; CDR3: CSAREGTGVYEQYF; DNA: TGCAGTGCTAGAGAGGGGACAGGGGTCTACGAGCAGTACTTC
J: TRBJ2-3; size: .; D: .; V: TRBV27; CDR3: CASGRGSDTQYF; DNA: TGTGCCAGCGGTAGAGGGTCCGATACGCAGTATTTT
J: TRBJ2-7; size: .; D: .; V: TRBV5-1; CDR3: CASSSALRSYEQYF; DNA: TGCGCCAGCAGCTCCGCCCTGAGGTCCTACGAGCAGTACTTC
J: TRBJ1-1; size: .; D: .; V: TRBV7-2; CDR3: CASSLKYGREAFF; DNA: TGTGCCAGCAGCTTAAAATATGGGCGTGAAGCTTTCTTT
J: TRBJ1-2; size: .; D: TRBD1; V: TRBV4-1; CDR3: CASSQDQVTGGWGYTF; DNA: TGCGCCAGCAGCCAAGATCAGGTGACAGGGGGTTGGGGCTACACCTTC
J: TRBJ2-2; size: few; D: .; V: TRBV4-3; CDR3: CASSQDTRLYTGELFF; DNA: TGCGCCAGCAGCCAAGATACTCGACTGTACACCGGGGAGCTGTTTTTT
J: TRBJ1-2; size: few; D: .; V: TRBV12-3/TRBV12-4; CDR3: CASSLEAAGSGYTF; DNA: TGTGCCAGCAGTTTAGAGGCGGCAGGCAGTGGCTACACCTTC
J: TRBJ2-7; size: .; D: .; V: TRBV7-2; CDR3: CASSPDARERAHEQYF; DNA: TGTGCCAGCAGCCCCGACGCCCGAGAGAGGGCCCACGAGCAGTACTTC
J: TRBJ2-3; size: few; D: TRBD2; V: TRBV6-6; CDR3: CASSYGLAEGDTQYF; DNA: TGTGCCAGCAGTTACGGTCTAGCGGAGGGTGATACGCAGTATTTT
J: TRBJ2-1; size: few; D: TRBD2; V: TRBV18; CDR3: CASSSASFSGRASYNEQFF; DNA: TGTGCCAGCTCATCCGCGTCTTTTAGCGGGAGGGCATCCTACAATGAGCAGTTCTTC
J: TRBJ2-5; size: .; D: .; V: TRBV28; CDR3: CASWGGGVETQYF; DNA: TGTGCCAGTTGGGGAGGGGGCGTCGAGACCCAGTACTTC
J: TRBJ1-5; size: .; D: TRBD1; V: TRBV20-1; CDR3: CSARDWGTGTLGNQPQHF; DNA: TGCAGTGCTAGAGATTGGGGGACAGGGACTCTTGGCAATCAGCCCCAGCATTTT
J: TRBJ1-1; size: .; D: .; V: TRBV7-2; CDR3: CASSRGLDTDAFF; DNA: TGTGCCAGCAGCCGGGGCTTAGACACTGATGCTTTCTTT
J: TRBJ2-7; size: few; D: .; V: TRBV20-1; CDR3: CSAREGLGWEQYF; DNA: TGCAGTGCTAGAGAGGGACTGGGTTGGGAGCAGTACTTC
J: TRBJ2-5; size: .; D: .; V: TRBV20-1; CDR3: CSARTQDGTQYF; DNA: TGCAGTGCTAGAACCCAGGATGGGACCCAGTACTTC
J: TRBJ1-1; size: few; D: TRBD1; V: TRBV7-3; CDR3: CASSLMAGGQNTEAFF; DNA: TGTGCCAGCAGCTTAATGGCAGGGGGACAGAACACTGAAGCTTTCTTT
J: TRBJ1-2; size: .; D: .; V: TRBV6-2/TRBV6-3; CDR3: CASSYKGTNYGYTF; DNA: TGTGCCAGCAGTTACAAGGGGACTAACTATGGCTACACCTTC
J: TRBJ1-5; size: .; D: TRBD1; V: TRBV6-1; CDR3: CASRQTGGKLNQPQHF; DNA: TGTGCCAGCAGACAAACAGGGGGGAAGTTGAATCAGCCCCAGCATTTT
J: TRBJ2-7; size: few; D: .; V: TRBV24-1; CDR3: CATSGIGSYEQYF; DNA: TGTGCCACCAGTGGAATAGGGTCCTACGAGCAGTACTTC
J: TRBJ2-5; size: many; D: TRBD1; V: TRBV29-1; CDR3: CSGRTGEETQYF; DNA: TGCAGCGGCCGGACAGGGGAAGAGACCCAGTACTTC
J: TRBJ1-1; size: .; D: .; V: TRBV12-3/TRBV12-4; CDR3: CASSHRGPLLTEAFF; DNA: TGTGCCAGCAGTCATAGGGGCCCCTTGCTCACTGAAGCTTTCTTT
J: TRBJ2-1; size: many; D: TRBD2; V: TRBV20-1; CDR3: CSARDPGTSGHNEQFF; DNA: TGCAGTGCTAGGGACCCCGGGACTAGCGGTCACAATGAGCAGTTCTTC
J: TRBJ1-5; size: .; D: TRBD1; V: TRBV6-5; CDR3: CASSRTGREHQPQHF; DNA: TGTGCCAGCAGCAGGACAGGGCGTGAGCATCAGCCCCAGCATTTT
J: TRBJ2-1; size: .; D: .; V: TRBV29-1; CDR3: CSVVGISNNEQFF; DNA: TGCAGCGTTGTAGGTATTTCAAACAATGAGCAGTTCTTC
J: TRBJ1-1; size: .; D: .; V: TRBV30; CDR3: CAWSVLSGAVAFF; DNA: TGTGCCTGGAGTGTATTGTCAGGGGCTGTAGCTTTCTTT
J: TRBJ2-3; size: .; D: TRBD2; V: TRBV20-1; CDR3: CSASGIIAGGPDTQYF; DNA: TGCAGTGCTAGCGGTATAATAGCGGGAGGGCCGGATACGCAGTATTTT
J: TRBJ2-1; size: .; D: .; V: TRBV24-1; CDR3: CATSDRSTGRSYNEQFF; DNA: TGTGCCACCAGTGACCGATCGACAGGCCGCTCCTACAATGAGCAGTTCTTC
J: TRBJ1-3; size: .; D: .; V: TRBV12-3/TRBV12-4; CDR3: CASSRQHHPGNTIYF; DNA: TGTGCCAGCAGCCGACAACACCATCCTGGAAACACCATATATTTT
J: TRBJ1-1; size: few; D: .; V: TRBV7-9; CDR3: CASSLGAGRNTEAFF; DNA: TGTGCCAGCAGCTTAGGTGCAGGGAGGAACACTGAAGCTTTCTTT
J: TRBJ2-2; size: few; D: TRBD1; V: TRBV6-2/TRBV6-3; CDR3: CASTPYDRAHGELFF; DNA: TGTGCCAGCACCCCATATGACAGGGCCCACGGGGAGCTGTTTTTT
J: TRBJ1-2; size: few; D: .; V: TRBV12-3/TRBV12-4; CDR3: CASRRDLEYGYTF; DNA: TGTGCCAGCAGACGGGACTTAGAATATGGCTACACCTTC
J: TRBJ2-3; size: few; D: TRBD2; V: TRBV7-6; CDR3: CASSRGAGGLTDTQYF; DNA: TGTGCCAGCAGCCGGGGAGCGGGGGGCCTCACAGATACGCAGTATTTT
J: TRBJ2-1; size: .; D: .; V: TRBV28; CDR3: CAISAGYNEQFF; DNA: TGTGCCATCTCAGCGGGTTACAATGAGCAGTTCTTC
J: TRBJ2-4; size: many; D: TRBD1; V: TRBV6-5; CDR3: CASSRQGSKNIQYF; DNA: TGTGCCAGCAGCCGACAGGGGTCCAAAAACATTCAGTACTTC
J: TRBJ2-3; size: many; D: TRBD2; V: TRBV20-1; CDR3: CSARGASGSVADTQYF; DNA: TGCAGTGCTAGGGGGGCCAGCGGGAGTGTGGCAGATACGCAGTATTTT
J: TRBJ2-5; size: many; D: .; V: TRBV20-1; CDR3: CSAIPGRWRETQYF; DNA: TGCAGTGCTATTCCGGGACGATGGAGAGAGACCCAGTACTTC
J: TRBJ2-7; size: .; D: TRBD1; V: TRBV20-1; CDR3: CSARDRDRKYEQYF; DNA: TGCAGTGCTAGAGACCGGGACAGGAAGTACGAGCAGTACTTC
J: TRBJ2-5; size: few; D: TRBD2; V: TRBV5-6; CDR3: CASSLIRTSGQETQYF; DNA: TGTGCCAGCAGCTTGATCCGGACTAGCGGGCAAGAGACCCAGTACTTC